The rows below give T cell receptor beta chains drawn from one sample of a study of OX40 agonist ivuxolimab in advanced cancers. Only in-frame clones appear in the TCRdb table, and some are missing; sequencing was by immunoSEQ multiplex PCR. Of tens of thousands of clones listed, 85% to 95% are singletons. This specimen was CD4+ or CD8+ T cells sorted from blood, taken in a trial of the OX40 agonist ivuxolimab. These receptors came from an adult with an advanced solid tumor such as melanoma, head and neck, liver or kidney cancer. Both conserved end residues are part of each CDR3. The D gene is left open where the match is weak. Rows may omit the clone size; those that give it use once, few, many or a size class.

V: TRBV5-6; J: TRBJ2-3; D: TRBD2; size: -; DNA: TGTGCCAGCAGCTTAGGACTAGCGGGGGCAGATACGCAGTATTTT; CDR3: CASSLGLAGADTQYF
V: TRBV5-1; J: TRBJ2-1; D: TRBD1; size: once; DNA: TGCGCCAGCAGTTTCCCCGAGACAGGGCCCTTGGATGAGCAGTTCTTC; CDR3: CASSFPETGPLDEQFF
V: TRBV15; J: TRBJ1-2; D: -; size: -; DNA: TGTGCCACCCGCCCCGGCGAGAACTATGGCTACACCTTC; CDR3: CATRPGENYGYTF
V: TRBV5-6; J: TRBJ1-5; D: -; size: -; DNA: TGTGCCAGCAGCTTGGGGACCTCCACGCCCCAGCATTTT; CDR3: CASSLGTSTPQHF
V: TRBV9; J: TRBJ2-1; D: TRBD1; size: -; DNA: TGTGCCAGCAGCCCCACCATTACAGGGGACAATGAGCAGTTCTTC; CDR3: CASSPTITGDNEQFF
V: TRBV6-5; J: TRBJ2-3; D: TRBD2; size: -; DNA: TGTGCCAGCAGCCCCCATAGCGGGCGCACAGATACGCAGTATTTT; CDR3: CASSPHSGRTDTQYF
V: TRBV15; J: TRBJ1-4; D: -; size: -; DNA: TGTGCCACCAGCAGAACAGGGATGAACGAAAAACTGTTTTTT; CDR3: CATSRTGMNEKLFF
V: TRBV6-5; J: TRBJ1-1; D: -; size: -; DNA: TGTGCCAGCAGCTACGGAACAGGGAGCACTGAAGCTTTCTTT; CDR3: CASSYGTGSTEAFF
V: TRBV7-6; J: TRBJ1-3; D: -; size: once; DNA: TGTGCCAGCAGCTCCGCGGCTTACTCTGGAAACACCATATATTTT; CDR3: CASSSAAYSGNTIYF
V: TRBV13; J: TRBJ2-5; D: TRBD2; size: -; DNA: TGTGCCAGCAGCGGCAGACTAGCGGGAGGTAGGGAGACCCAGTACTTC; CDR3: CASSGRLAGGRETQYF
V: TRBV30; J: TRBJ2-1; D: TRBD1; size: -; DNA: TGTGCCTGCGTGGACCGGGACAGGGGTTACAATGAGCAGTTCTTC; CDR3: CACVDRDRGYNEQFF
V: TRBV19; J: TRBJ1-1; D: -; size: -; DNA: TGTGCCAGTAGTATGGACACTGAAGCTTTCTTT; CDR3: CASSMDTEAFF
V: TRBV4-1; J: TRBJ2-1; D: -; size: -; DNA: TGCGCCAGCAGCCAAGATCAAGCGGAGGGGGAAGAGCAGTTCTTC; CDR3: CASSQDQAEGEEQFF
V: TRBV30; J: TRBJ1-1; D: -; size: -; DNA: TGTGCCTGGAATTATGGGCCCTCTGTTCCCACTGAAGCTTTCTTT; CDR3: CAWNYGPSVPTEAFF
V: TRBV25-1; J: TRBJ1-2; D: -; size: -; DNA: TGTGCCAGCAGTGATGAGGGGATCTATGGCTACACCTTC; CDR3: CASSDEGIYGYTF
V: TRBV6-1; J: TRBJ1-1; D: -; size: -; DNA: TGTGCCAGCAGTGCGGGGGGGGGCGGGTATGAAGCTTTCTTT; CDR3: CASSAGGGGYEAFF
V: TRBV27; J: TRBJ1-2; D: TRBD1; size: -; DNA: TGTGCCAGCAGCGACGGGACAGGCCCTGGTACCTATGGCTACACCTTC; CDR3: CASSDGTGPGTYGYTF
V: TRBV9; J: TRBJ1-2; D: TRBD1; size: -; DNA: TGTGCCAGCAGCGTAGGTAGACAGGGGGCAAATGGCTACACCTTC; CDR3: CASSVGRQGANGYTF
V: TRBV2; J: TRBJ1-1; D: -; size: -; DNA: TGTGCCAGCAGTGAGGCAGGGAACACTGAAGCTTTCTTT; CDR3: CASSEAGNTEAFF
V: TRBV9; J: TRBJ1-3; D: TRBD1; size: once; DNA: TGTGCCAGCAGCGTAGGGACAGGCCGCACCGCCATATATTTT; CDR3: CASSVGTGRTAIYF
V: TRBV5-6; J: TRBJ2-7; D: -; size: -; DNA: TGTGCCAGCAGCTTGTCGGGGAACTACGAGCAGTACTTC; CDR3: CASSLSGNYEQYF
V: TRBV20-1; J: TRBJ1-2; D: -; size: few; DNA: TGCAGTGCTAGAGATGGCATAGGCTACACCTTC; CDR3: CSARDGIGYTF
V: TRBV6-5; J: TRBJ2-1; D: TRBD1; size: few; DNA: TGTGCCAGCAGTGTTGCAGGGGGCGCCTACAATGAGCAGTTCTTC; CDR3: CASSVAGGAYNEQFF
V: TRBV5-1; J: TRBJ1-4; D: -; size: once; DNA: TGCGCCAGCAGCCGGGGGACGGAGAATGAAAAACTGTTTTTT; CDR3: CASSRGTENEKLFF
V: TRBV9; J: TRBJ1-1; D: TRBD1; size: -; DNA: TGTGCCAGCAGCGCATCCCCCGACAGGGCTAACACTGAAGCTTTCTTT; CDR3: CASSASPDRANTEAFF
V: TRBV15; J: TRBJ2-7; D: TRBD2; size: -; DNA: TGTGCCACCAGCCCCCGACTAGCCGACGACTCCTACGAGCAGTACTTC; CDR3: CATSPRLADDSYEQYF
V: TRBV9; J: TRBJ2-5; D: -; size: -; DNA: TGTGCCAGCAGCGTAGGTGGAGGCCAAGAGACCCAGTACTTC; CDR3: CASSVGGGQETQYF
V: TRBV6-5; J: TRBJ1-1; D: -; size: -; DNA: TGTGCCAGCAGTTACTCGAATACGGGCACTGAAGCTTTCTTT; CDR3: CASSYSNTGTEAFF
V: TRBV6-1; J: TRBJ2-7; D: TRBD2; size: -; DNA: TGTGCCAGCCGGAAGACGGGAGGGCCCAACGAGCAGTACTTC; CDR3: CASRKTGGPNEQYF
V: TRBV10-1; J: TRBJ2-2; D: TRBD1; size: -; DNA: TGCGCCAGCAGACAGGGGGAGAACACCGGGGAGCTGTTTTTT; CDR3: CASRQGENTGELFF
V: TRBV27; J: TRBJ1-1; D: -; size: -; DNA: TGTGCCAGCAGCCTCAGGGGTGGCACTGAAGCTTTCTTT; CDR3: CASSLRGGTEAFF
V: TRBV7-8; J: TRBJ2-7; D: TRBD2; size: -; DNA: TGTGCCAGCAGCCCGAGCGGGAGGCGAACCTACGAGCAGTACTTC; CDR3: CASSPSGRRTYEQYF
V: TRBV4-1; J: TRBJ1-2; D: TRBD1; size: -; DNA: TGCGCCAGCAGCCAAACCGGGACAGGCGGGGATGGCTACACCTTC; CDR3: CASSQTGTGGDGYTF
V: TRBV6-1; J: TRBJ2-7; D: -; size: once; DNA: TGTGCCAGCAGTGAAAAAGGGTGGGTTTACGAGCAGTACTTC; CDR3: CASSEKGWVYEQYF
V: TRBV5-6; J: TRBJ1-2; D: -; size: -; DNA: TGTGCCAGCAGCTTTTTTAACAGTCCCTATGGCTACACCTTC; CDR3: CASSFFNSPYGYTF
V: TRBV30; J: TRBJ2-1; D: -; size: -; DNA: TGTGCCTGGAGTGTTGCTAGGGGAGGAGTTCATGAGCAGTTCTTC; CDR3: CAWSVARGGVHEQFF
V: TRBV6-5; J: TRBJ1-5; D: -; size: few; DNA: TGTGCCAGCACCCTAGGGATTAATCAGCCCCAGCATTTT; CDR3: CASTLGINQPQHF
V: TRBV6-6; J: TRBJ2-7; D: -; size: once; DNA: TGTGCCAGCAGTTACCCGGACACAAATAGCTACGAGCAGTACTTC; CDR3: CASSYPDTNSYEQYF
V: TRBV7-7; J: TRBJ2-1; D: -; size: -; DNA: TGTGCTAGCAGCTTAAACCGAAACAATGAGCAGTTCTTC; CDR3: CASSLNRNNEQFF
V: TRBV13; J: TRBJ2-3; D: TRBD2; size: -; DNA: TGTGCCAGCAGCCCCAGGACTAGCGTCACAGATACGCAGTATTTT; CDR3: CASSPRTSVTDTQYF
V: TRBV5-8; J: TRBJ2-5; D: -; size: -; DNA: TGTGCCAGCAGCTTGGGAGTAGCAGGAGGAGACCAAGAGACCCAGTACTTC; CDR3: CASSLGVAGGDQETQYF
V: TRBV7-9; J: TRBJ2-7; D: -; size: -; DNA: TGTGCCAGCAGCTTAGGTAGAGGGGTGGCGGGAAATTCCTACGAGCAGTACTTC; CDR3: CASSLGRGVAGNSYEQYF
V: TRBV7-9; J: TRBJ2-7; D: -; size: -; DNA: TGTGCCAGCAGCTTAGCGCTCGGGTGGAGGGCCTACGAGCAGTACTTC; CDR3: CASSLALGWRAYEQYF
V: TRBV4-3; J: TRBJ2-7; D: -; size: -; DNA: TGCGCCAGCAGCCAAGTTTCTGGGATCGAGCAGTACTTC; CDR3: CASSQVSGIEQYF
V: TRBV27; J: TRBJ2-1; D: TRBD2; size: -; DNA: TGTGCCAGCAGTTTCCTAGCGGGGGGGCCGGACAATGAGCAGTTCTTC; CDR3: CASSFLAGGPDNEQFF
V: TRBV11-3; J: TRBJ2-1; D: -; size: -; DNA: TGTGCCAGCAGCCGTCGGGGAGGACCAGTCCATGAGCAGTTCTTC; CDR3: CASSRRGGPVHEQFF
V: TRBV4-1; J: TRBJ2-7; D: TRBD1; size: -; DNA: TGCGCCAGCAGCCAAGTTGATGGGACAGTTTCCTACGAGCAGTACTTC; CDR3: CASSQVDGTVSYEQYF
V: TRBV9; J: TRBJ1-2; D: TRBD1; size: -; DNA: TGTGCCAGCAGCCTACGCCAGGTCCCCCGGGACAGGGAGGACTATGGCTACACCTTC; CDR3: CASSLRQVPRDREDYGYTF
V: TRBV27; J: TRBJ2-7; D: -; size: once; DNA: TGTGCCAGCAGTTTATCGTTAAGGGGAGAGCAGTACTTC; CDR3: CASSLSLRGEQYF
V: TRBV6-1; J: TRBJ1-4; D: -; size: -; DNA: TGTGCCAGCAATTTACAGGTTGGAAAACTGTTTTTT; CDR3: CASNLQVGKLFF
V: TRBV27; J: TRBJ2-7; D: TRBD1; size: -; DNA: TGTGCCAGCAGCGACAGGGTCAGCGAGCAGTACTTC; CDR3: CASSDRVSEQYF
V: TRBV5-1; J: TRBJ2-7; D: -; size: -; DNA: TGCGCCAGCAGCTTGGTAGACAGACAATACGAGCAGTACTTC; CDR3: CASSLVDRQYEQYF
V: TRBV28; J: TRBJ1-2; D: -; size: -; DNA: TGTGCCAGCAGTTTTGAGTCCCACTATGGCTACACCTTC; CDR3: CASSFESHYGYTF
V: TRBV6-6; J: TRBJ2-7; D: TRBD1; size: few; DNA: TGTGCCAGCAGGGACGACAGGGGCTCCCTTAGATACGAGCAGTACTTC; CDR3: CASRDDRGSLRYEQYF